This TCR beta chain appears in the sequencing data of a study of T cells in Graves' hyperthyroidism and ophthalmopathy (dated by TCRdb to between 2017 and 2020). Background on the whole study: Peripheral blood samples were taken at initial diagnosis, before any treatment was given. A discovery cohort of around 98 patients, 43 with Graves' ophthalmopathy and 57 with stable Graves' hyperthyroidism, was used to find distinguishing TCR V-J signatures. Prospective prediction of ophthalmopathy was tested in an independent validation cohort of 18 hyperthyroidism patients and roughly 16 patients who later progressed to ophthalmopathy. The 100 or so discovery patients were divided at random into training and test sets in a 7:3 ratio. In addition, the study compared T-cell repertoires in thyroid tissue and in blood from five to seven Graves' hyperthyroidism patients. After sampling, hyperthyroidism patients received methimazole starting at 30 mg daily, and ophthalmopathy patients received high-dose intravenous methylprednisolone. According to the paper, TCR Vbeta CDR3 sequencing was carried out on over 130 peripheral blood samples, which came from fewer than 50 ophthalmopathy, about 75 hyperthyroidism and roughly 17 progressor patients.

Graves' hyperthyroidism was defined as stable when no progression to ophthalmopathy occurred over 18 months of follow-up. Hyperthyroidism patients were aged 18 to 65 years and newly diagnosed, with disease duration of less than 2 months. Patients with uncontrolled infections, other autoimmune diseases, pregnancy or lactation were excluded. Diagnoses were established on the basis of clinical symptoms, serum thyroxine and TRAb, thyroid ultrasound, and orbital computed tomography. Ficoll-Paque density gradient centrifugation was used to isolate PBMCs from about 9 ml of fresh peripheral blood. Total RNA was extracted using Trizol reagent, and RNA quality was assessed on an Agilent 2100 Bioanalyzer. Overall study results and their limits: Blood samples also contained most of the expanded thyroid clonotypes (frequency above 0.001), which suggests that blood repertoires may reflect thyroid immune responses. A model built on a 13 V-J signature distinguished ophthalmopathy from stable hyperthyroidism, reaching 85% to 90% sensitivity and under 84% specificity in cross-validation and 80%/75% in testing. During validation, the model predicted progression to ophthalmopathy a median of approximately 7 months ahead of onset, with almost 71% sensitivity and roughly 72% specificity. Sample size was not statistically predetermined, and blinding of investigators to group allocation was not performed.

CDR1 DFQATT and CDR2 SNEGSKA are derived from the germline V gene (reference sequence). The CDR3, cysteine through phenylalanine, is 14 amino acids long. Only the CDR3 portion is preserved as DNA: 42 bases, with reading frame beginning at the first base. V loses 0 bases, J loses 1 base, and the germline ends lie 7 bases apart. The TCR beta CDR3 regions were amplified from RNA transcripts. A first-round RT-PCR of the TCR CDR3 used the HTBI primer set with the Qiagen OneStep RT-PCR kit. The libraries were constructed in a second round of multiplex PCR and then size-selected and purified. Sequencing of the libraries was done on an Illumina HiSeq2000 using paired-end 100 bp reads. The authors' pipeline ran thus. SOAPnuke was used to process the raw data, throwing out any read that contained adapters or uncalled bases, had a mean Phred below 15, or lacked an exact constant-primer or identifier match. COPE v1.2.5 was used to merge high-quality paired reads, and clonotypes were defined as unique nucleotide sequences. MiTCR v1.1 was used to align clonotypes to the IMGT TRBV, TRBD and TRBJ reference segments. Analysis was restricted to V-J combinations with a frequency above 0.0001, which covered 98% to 99.2% of repertoires. A TCS score was defined as the ratio of F50 (clonal expansion) to E x V (chaos), with BLOSUM62-based TCRdist applied between CDR3 peptides within each V-J. Welch's t-statistics and random forest reduced approximately 520 V-J features to some 14, which were used in a naive Bayes classifier (R e1071). TCRdb reanalyzed the raw reads on its own, using fastp at Q25 for trimming and MiXCR for clone calling, and kept in-frame beta chains. Rows are combined by CDR3 protein, so each entry shows the most common genes and DNA. TCRdb, rather than the study authors, made the V and J calls. The table for this sample lists about 690,000 distinct CDR3 sequences; around a sixth of them were counted only once. The leading ten clones occupy 15% to 17% of the sample.

This clonotype was observed a handful of times. What antigen it recognizes has not been identified. Within one base of it there is no much larger clone, and no base qualities were kept. The receptor chain draws on TRBV20-1 and TRBJ2-1; no confident D gene assignment can be made. The TCR sequence derives from a man aged 45-60 years with Graves' hyperthyroidism. The specimen was blood. The CDR3 protein sequence reads: CSARDSRSYNEQFF. At the DNA level, the sequence is TGCAGTGCTAGAGACAGTCGGTCCTACAATGAGCAGTTCTTC.